The T cell receptor (beta chain) described here comes from a study of T cells in Graves' hyperthyroidism and ophthalmopathy. General study points: Separation of ophthalmopathy from stable hyperthyroidism was achieved by a 13 V-J model.

Patients were excluded because of uncontrolled infection, other autoimmune disease, pregnancy or lactation. Together with thyroid ultrasound, orbital computed tomography, serum thyroxine and TRAb, clinical symptoms were used for diagnoses. CDR1 is SQVTM and CDR2 is ANQGSEA in the germline V gene. V shed 6 bases and J 3 bases; nucleotides not matched to a gene: 10. The CDR3 has 15 amino acids. Details on this clonotype: Its antigen is as yet unknown.

Amplification yielded TCR beta CDR3 regions, with RNA transcripts as the source. The HTBI primer set drove a first-round RT-PCR of the TCR CDR3. A single record per CDR3 protein comes from TCRdb applying MiXCR to the multiplex PCR reads. The sample has a few hundred thousand distinct CDR3 sequences; around a sixth are singletons. This TCR derives from a woman in her thirties with Graves' hyperthyroidism. This chain links TRBV29-1 with TRBJ1-3, with 8 bases that match TRBD1. Sequenced: blood. As DNA, the CDR3 is TGCAGCGTACGCGCTGGGACAGGAATTGGAAACACCATATATTTT. As protein: CSVRAGTGIGNTIYF. The variable domain in full, completed from reference TRBV29-1 and TRBJ1-3, reads SAVISQKPSRDICQRGTSLTIQCQVDSQVTMMFWYRQQPGQSLTLIATANQGSEATYESGFVIDKFPISRPNLTFSTLTVSNMSPEDSSIYLCSVRAGTGIGNTIYFGEGSWLTVV.